Listed here are 20 T cell receptor beta chains from one sample, sequenced in a study of CD8 T cells in Susac syndrome. After extraction with the RNeasy kit, about 0.45 to 1 ug of the RNA was reverse transcribed using random hexamers. TCRdb called the immunoSEQ multiplex PCR reads again in MiXCR, with one record for every CDR3 protein. The sample lists about 120,000 distinct CDR3 sequences, around 94% occurring once. The sequencing input was CD8+ T cells from PBMCs. Source of these receptors: a human donor with Susac syndrome.

The genes are TRBV30 and TRBJ1-1, with D uncertain. The CDR3 runs 14 residues. CDR1 is GTSNPN and CDR2 is SVGIG in the germline V gene (reference sequence). With 4 bases removed from V and 3 bases from J, the gap between germline ends came to 15 bases. CDR3 loop: CAWIAGGSDTEAFF. The CDR3 DNA reads TGTGCCTGGATTGCAGGCGGATCGGACACTGAAGCTTTCTTT.

The rearrangement joins TRBV7-6 to TRBJ2-7; a possible D gene is TRBD1 (6 bases). This CDR3 contains 15 residues. V was shortened by 1 base and J by 2 bases, with 12 bases between the two germline ends. CDR1 and CDR2 (germline): SGHVS, FNYEAQ. The CDR3 nucleotides are TGTGCCAGCAGCTTAGAAGGGGGAGTTGCCTACGAGCAGTACTTC. It codes for CASSLEGGVAYEQYF.

The rearrangement uses TRBV15 and TRBJ2-1; 12 bases are shared with TRBD2. Germline V gene sequence: CDR1 LNHNV, CDR2 YYDKDF (reference sequence). J was trimmed by 6 bases and V by 1 base; bases with no gene match: 1. The CDR3 extends over 15 amino acids. In nucleotides, the CDR3 is TGTGCCACCAGCAGAGTGACTAGCGGGAGCAATGAGCAGTTCTTC. Translating gives CATSRVTSGSNEQFF.

The rearrangement uses TRBV27 and TRBJ1-1; D possibly corresponds to TRBD1 (5 bases). Between the trimmed V and J ends, which lost 0 bases and 4 bases, there was a span of 9 bases. Germline V lookup: CDR1 MNHEY, CDR2 SMNVEV (reference sequence). The CDR3 sequence is 14 residues long. The CDR3 DNA reads TGTGCCAGCAGTTTATCGGCGGGGGGCACTGAAGCTTTCTTT. Its translation is CASSLSAGGTEAFF.

The CDR3 sequence is CASSIPTTGRGLTDTQYF. The CDR3 bases are TGTGCCAGCAGCATCCCAACCACCGGCCGGGGGCTCACAGATACGCAGTATTTT. V and J are TRBV28 and TRBJ2-3; D may correspond to TRBD1 or TRBD2 (6 bases each). CDR3 length: 18 residues. The V end was cut by 6 bases, the J end by 2 bases, with 24 bases between. Germline V gene data show CDR1 as MDHEN and CDR2 as SYDVKM.

J is TRBJ2-7 and V is TRBV27; TRBD1 agrees at 7 bases. Germline values: CDR1 MNHEY, CDR2 SMNVEV (reference sequence). The V and J ends lost 0 bases and 3 bases, in that order; junction bases with no gene match: 5. The CDR3 loop spans 15 amino acids. The CDR3 coding sequence is TGTGCCAGCAGTTTATCCCCCCAGGGGGACTACGAGCAGTACTTC. Residues: CASSLSPQGDYEQYF.

V gene TRBV6-1 combines with J gene TRBJ1-1, with TRBD1 matching 10 bases. Germline V gene lookup returns CDR1 MNHNS and CDR2 SASEGT. The CDR3 contains 14 residues. V gave up 1 base and J gave up 4 bases; unmatched junction bases: 0. The CDR3 bases are TGTGCCAGCAGTGAAGGGACAGGGGGCACTGAAGCTTTCTTT. Translating gives CASSEGTGGTEAFF.

The rearrangement joins TRBV11-2 to TRBJ2-5; 10 bases agree with TRBD2. The CDR3 covers 15 residues. Germline V lookup: CDR1 SGHAT, CDR2 FQNNGV. With V trimmed by 2 bases and J by 1 base, 1 base remained unmatched. The CDR3, as DNA: TGTGCCAGCAGCTTACGACTAGCGGGCCAAGAGACCCAGTACTTC. This translates into CASSLRLAGQETQYF.

This chain links TRBV12-3 or TRBV12-4 with TRBJ2-3, with D maybe TRBD2 (6 bases). The V end was cut by 4 bases, the J end by 6 bases, with 8 bases between. CDR3 size: 12 residues. The CDR3 bases are TGTGCCAGCAGTTGGGGGGAGGATACGCAGTATTTT. It translates to CASSWGEDTQYF.

This CDR3 reads CSVGRGHEQYF. CDR3 in DNA: TGCAGCGTTGGTCGGGGCCACGAGCAGTACTTC. V is TRBV29-1 and J is TRBJ2-7, with D perhaps being TRBD1 or TRBD2 (5 bases each). The CDR3 runs to 11 residues. The V gene's germline CDR1 is SQVTM and CDR2 ANQGSEA. V was cut by 4 bases and J by 5 bases, with 9 bases left in between.

The chain uses TRBV4-3 and TRBJ2-2; D not resolved. Per the germline V gene, CDR1 is LGHNA and CDR2 is YSLEER. CDR3 size: 18 residues. The V end lost 1 base, the J end lost 0 bases, and 15 bases lay between the germline ends. CDR3 sequence reads: CASSQAFTANANTGELFF. The CDR3 DNA follows: TGCGCCAGCAGCCAAGCTTTTACGGCAAATGCGAACACCGGGGAGCTGTTTTTT.

The chain recombines TRBV6-1 with TRBJ1-1; D not resolved. This CDR3 spans 13 amino acids. Germline assignment: CDR1 MNHNS and CDR2 SASEGT. The germline V and J ends were trimmed by 5 bases and 0 bases, with 7 bases remaining between them. CDR3 coding DNA: TGTGCCAGCAGTAATGAGATGAACACTGAAGCTTTCTTT. This sequence encodes CASSNEMNTEAFF.

The V call is TRBV5-8, the J call TRBJ2-1; D could derive from TRBD1 or TRBD2 (5 bases each). The length of the CDR3 is 18 residues. Germline values: CDR1 SGHTS, CDR2 YDEGEE. V was pared by 3 bases and J by 4 bases, with 23 bases between. CDR3 sequence: CASSSPEGWRITYNEQFF. The CDR3 nucleotides are TGTGCCAGCAGCTCTCCTGAGGGGTGGAGGATTACGTACAATGAGCAGTTCTTC.

V gene TRBV7-2 combines with J gene TRBJ2-6; perhaps D is TRBD1 or TRBD2 (5 bases each). This CDR3 region has 17 residues. Looked up from germline, CDR1 is SGHTA and CDR2 is FQGNSA. V lost 0 bases and J 0 bases, leaving 9 bases between the germline ends. The CDR3 protein is CASSLAGARSGANVLTF. The CDR3 DNA sequence: TGTGCCAGCAGCTTAGCCGGGGCCCGCTCTGGGGCCAACGTCCTGACTTTC.

The chain couples TRBV6-2 or TRBV6-3 to TRBJ2-7; 15 bases map to TRBD2. The CDR3 runs 21 residues. The germline CDR1 and CDR2 sequences are MNHEY and SVGEGT. After removal of 2 bases from V and 1 base from J, the junction contained 15 bases not matched to a gene. CDR3 sequence (DNA): TGTGCCAGCAGTTACCCAACCCCGGGACTAGCGGGAGGATCTGTATCCTACGAGCAGTACTTC. Translated, it gives CASSYPTPGLAGGSVSYEQYF.

This chain connects TRBV12-3 or TRBV12-4 to TRBJ2-5; a weak D match, TRBD2 (6 bases). CDR3 length: 11 amino acids. The ends were cut back, 6 bases at V and 8 bases at J, with 10 bases in the middle. The CDR3 region has the DNA TGTGCCAGCAGGGAAACTAGCACCCAGTACTTC. This translates into CASRETSTQYF.

The chain couples TRBV4-1 to TRBJ2-7; D not certain. Germline CDR1 reads MGHRA; CDR2 reads YSYEKL. The germline V and J ends were trimmed by 4 bases and 0 bases, with 10 bases remaining between them. The CDR3 runs to 14 residues. The DNA of the CDR3 is TGCGCCAGCAGCCTCCGGATCCCCTCCTACGAGCAGTACTTC. It translates to CASSLRIPSYEQYF.

The V gene is TRBV29-1, the J gene TRBJ2-1, with no clear D. This CDR3 has 15 residues. V was pared by 3 bases and J by 0 bases, with 12 bases between. Germline V gene lookup returns CDR1 SQVTM and CDR2 ANQGSEA. Here the CDR3 reads CSVEPPISSYNEQFF. Written as DNA, the CDR3 is TGCAGCGTTGAGCCCCCTATCAGCTCCTACAATGAGCAGTTCTTC.

The J gene is TRBJ1-1, the V gene TRBV15; D remains unclear. This CDR3 is built from 17 residues. Trimming removed 2 bases at V and 0 bases at J, with 16 bases between. The germline V gene encodes CDR1 LNHNV and CDR2 YYDKDF (reference sequence). This CDR3 is CATSRRRTFDMNTEAFF. The CDR3 region has the DNA TGTGCCACCAGCAGAAGGCGGACGTTTGATATGAACACTGAAGCTTTCTTT.

The rearrangement joins TRBV3-1 to TRBJ2-1; D possibly matches TRBD1 or TRBD2 (6 bases each). Germline values: CDR1 LGHDT, CDR2 YNNKEL (reference sequence). The V end was cut by 5 bases, the J end by 5 bases, with 16 bases between. The CDR3 spans 15 residues. The CDR3 DNA follows: TGTGCCAGCAGCGAGGGGGGCCTAGCGAACAATGAGCAGTTCTTC. Protein: CASSEGGLANNEQFF.